This T cell receptor beta chain was retrieved from a study of blood T cell repertoires in COVID-19. About the research overall: The analysed material was cDNA or gDNA that came from T cells, B-cell-depleted T cells, or PBMCs.

Per germline, CDR1 SGHRS and CDR2 YFSETQ. With 0 bases removed from V and 4 bases from J, the gap between germline ends came to 7 bases. The CDR3 length is 13 residues. Using immunoSEQ multiplex PCR, the repertoire was profiled, and TCRdb retains in-frame clones only, with some absent. The data show some 190,000 clones, about 88% seen once. The specimen sequenced was peripheral blood. This clonotype originated in a man aged 18 to 30 with active or convalescent COVID-19. The chain joins TRBV5-1 to TRBJ2-5; D gene unclear. CDR3 in DNA: TGCGCCAGCAGCTTGGTGACGGGAGAGACCCAGTACTTC. Translating it yields CASSLVTGETQYF.